What follows is one T cell receptor beta chain and its context. Antigen specificity is unknown. This specimen belongs to a study of T cells in Graves' hyperthyroidism and ophthalmopathy. What was amplified from RNA transcripts were TCR beta CDR3 regions. The TCR CDR3 was amplified in a first-round RT-PCR using the HTBI primer set. TCRdb re-analysed the multiplex PCR reads in MiXCR, keeping a single row per CDR3 protein. The data show 300,000 to 450,000 distinct CDR3 sequences, with 20% to 25% seen just once and less than 85% held by the top ten. Losses at the gene ends were 0 bases for V and 4 bases for J; bases not matched to a gene: 10. Germline lookup yields CDR1 SGHVS and CDR2 FQNEAQ. The CDR3 spans 18 residues. Points from the study as a whole: Blood samples included most of the expanded thyroid clonotypes exceeding 0.001.

V gene TRBV7-8 combines with J gene TRBJ1-3; TRBD1 agrees at 9 bases. This sequence was found in a man aged 45 to 65 with Graves' hyperthyroidism. The sequencing input was blood. The CDR3 loop reads CASSLAGTGLTLGNTIYF. The CDR3 coding sequence is TGTGCCAGCAGCTTAGCAGGGACAGGGCTGACTTTGGGAAACACCATATATTTT.